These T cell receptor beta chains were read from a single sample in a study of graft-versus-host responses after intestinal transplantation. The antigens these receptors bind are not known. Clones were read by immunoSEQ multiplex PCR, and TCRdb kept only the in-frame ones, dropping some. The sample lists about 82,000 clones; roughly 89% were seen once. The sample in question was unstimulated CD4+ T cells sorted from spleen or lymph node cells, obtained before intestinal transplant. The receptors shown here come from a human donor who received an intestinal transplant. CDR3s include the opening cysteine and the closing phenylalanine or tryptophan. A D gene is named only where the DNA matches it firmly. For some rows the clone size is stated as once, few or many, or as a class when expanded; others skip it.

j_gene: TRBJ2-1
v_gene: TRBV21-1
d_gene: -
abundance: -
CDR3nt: TGCCCCCCTTTCAATGAGCAGTTCTTC
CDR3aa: CPPFNEQFF

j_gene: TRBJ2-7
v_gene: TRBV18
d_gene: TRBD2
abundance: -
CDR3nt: TGTGCCAGCTCACCAGTTCCGCGGGGGGCCTTATACGAGCAGTACTTC
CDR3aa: CASSPVPRGALYEQYF

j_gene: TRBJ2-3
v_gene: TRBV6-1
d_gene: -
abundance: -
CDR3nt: TGTGCCAGCAAGGAGTTTTCCATGGATACGCAGTATTTT
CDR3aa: CASKEFSMDTQYF

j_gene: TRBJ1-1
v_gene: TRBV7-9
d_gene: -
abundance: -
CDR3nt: TGTGCCAGCAGCTTAATCGGAGATTCATCTGAAGCTTTCTTT
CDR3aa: CASSLIGDSSEAFF

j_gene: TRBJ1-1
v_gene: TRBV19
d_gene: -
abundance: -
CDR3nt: TGTGCCAGTAGTATCCGGGGTTTTATGAACACTGAAGCTTTCTTT
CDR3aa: CASSIRGFMNTEAFF

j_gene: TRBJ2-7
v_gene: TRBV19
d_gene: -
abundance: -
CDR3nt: TGTGCCAGTAGTATCGGGCGGGGTAGGAACGAGCAGTACTTC
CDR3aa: CASSIGRGRNEQYF

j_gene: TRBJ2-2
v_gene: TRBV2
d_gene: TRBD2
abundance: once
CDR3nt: TGTGCCAGCAGTGAATTGGTGCGGGGGAGCGGGGAGCTGTTTTTT
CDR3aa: CASSELVRGSGELFF

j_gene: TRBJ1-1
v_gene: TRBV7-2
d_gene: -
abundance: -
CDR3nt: TGTGCCAGCACACAGGAAGTGAACACTGAAGCTTTCTTT
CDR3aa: CASTQEVNTEAFF

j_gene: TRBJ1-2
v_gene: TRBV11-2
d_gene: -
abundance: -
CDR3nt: TGTGCCAGCAGCGCAGACAGCTCCTATGGCTACACCTTC
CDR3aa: CASSADSSYGYTF

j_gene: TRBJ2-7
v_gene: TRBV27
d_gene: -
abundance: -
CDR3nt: TGTGCCAGCAGTACGTCAGGGGCCGAGCAGTACTTC
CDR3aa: CASSTSGAEQYF

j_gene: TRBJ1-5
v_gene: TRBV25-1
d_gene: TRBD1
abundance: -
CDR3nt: TGTGCCAGCAGTGATGCAGGGGGGTATCAGCCCCAGCATTTT
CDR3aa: CASSDAGGYQPQHF